The next 30 T cell receptor beta chains were all read from a single sample in a study of type 1 regulatory T cells (dated by TCRdb to about 2021). Sequencing used an Illumina MiSeq. TCRdb itself trimmed the public reads at Q25 with fastp, ran MiXCR and retained productive beta chains. When rows share a CDR3 protein, they turn into one entry using the most common DNA and genes. The sample has 63,000 or so distinct CDR3 sequences on record, about 50% of them singletons. More than 2% of the sample belongs to the ten largest clones. These receptors' targets are unknown. The sample comprised cultured non-Tr1 T cells, either the whole culture or a sorted T cell fraction (not recorded which). What the cell subset or site label conveys for this sample: non-Tr1 population from the T-allo10 product. These receptors were obtained from a human donor in good health.

The J gene is TRBJ1-1, the V gene TRBV5-1; no firm D call. Looked up from germline, CDR1 is SGHRS and CDR2 is YFSETQ. CDR3 size: 14 residues. V shed 0 bases and J shed 5 bases, with 11 bases lying between them. CDR3 DNA sequence: TGCGCCAGCAGCTTGGTACCCACTACAACTGAAGCTTTCTTT. Its translation is CASSLVPTTTEAFF.

This chain uses TRBV7-2 with TRBJ2-1; D is ambiguous. V was cut by 1 base and J by 1 base, with 8 bases left in between. Germline assignment: CDR1 SGHTA and CDR2 FQGNSA. This CDR3 is built from 15 residues. DNA of the CDR3: TGTGCCAGCAGCTTAGAGCGTCGTTCCTACAATGAGCAGTTCTTC. Its protein is CASSLERRSYNEQFF.

V is TRBV20-1 and J is TRBJ2-2, with D possibly called TRBD1 or TRBD2 (5 bases each). Germline CDR1 DFQATT, CDR2 SNEGSKA (reference sequence). This CDR3 is built from 14 residues. Trimming cost V 3 bases and J 2 bases, with 10 bases left between them. This CDR3 is CSARWGINTGELFF. As DNA, the CDR3 is TGCAGTGCTAGGTGGGGGATAAACACCGGGGAGCTGTTTTTT.

The chain links TRBV3-1 to TRBJ2-4, with D perhaps TRBD2 (6 bases). This CDR3 has 15 amino acids. Germline V gives CDR1 LGHDT, CDR2 YNNKEL (reference sequence). The V end was cut by 0 bases, the J end by 9 bases, with 15 bases between. This CDR3 is CASSQDRGILGIQYF. The DNA for the CDR3 is TGTGCCAGCAGCCAAGACCGGGGGATCTTGGGCATTCAGTACTTC.

This chain uses TRBV11-3 with TRBJ2-2, with D unresolved. V shed 6 bases and J shed 3 bases, with 11 bases lying between them. The CDR3 contains 14 residues. The germline gives CDR1 SGHNT, CDR2 YENEEA. In nucleotides, the CDR3 is TGTGCCAGCAGTCGGACCATCGACACCGGGGAGCTGTTTTTT. Translating gives CASSRTIDTGELFF.

The CDR3 sequence is CASSEVPSDQYGYTF. Written as DNA, the CDR3 is TGTGCCAGCAGTGAAGTGCCAAGTGATCAATATGGCTACACCTTC. The chain couples TRBV6-1 to TRBJ1-2; the D is unclear. The CDR3 has 15 amino acids. Between the trimmed V and J ends, which lost 1 base and 5 bases, there was a span of 14 bases. Per the germline V gene, CDR1 is MNHNS and CDR2 is SASEGT.

By share, this clonotype counts as medium-sized. The chain carries TRBV4-3 and TRBJ2-1, with D possibly called TRBD1 or TRBD2 (5 bases each). This CDR3 region has 12 residues. V lost 4 bases, J lost 14 bases, and 15 bases lay in between. Germline lookup yields CDR1 LGHNA and CDR2 YSLEER. In nucleotides, the CDR3 is TGCGCCAGCAGCCGCCCCGGGACCTCGAAGTTCTTC. Protein sequence: CASSRPGTSKFF.

The chain couples TRBV5-1 to TRBJ1-2; 10 positions agree with TRBD1. The germline V gene has CDR1 SGHRS and CDR2 YFSETQ. The CDR3 runs to 15 residues. Trimming took 7 bases from V and 4 from J; bases not matched to a gene: 10. This CDR3 is CASAHLGQGLYGYTF. The CDR3 DNA reads TGCGCCAGCGCCCACTTGGGACAGGGGCTCTATGGCTACACCTTC.

The V and J genes are TRBV2 and TRBJ2-3; D is unclear. Germline CDR1 is SNHLY and CDR2 is FYNNEI. V was pared by 7 bases and J by 8 bases, with 16 bases between. The length of the CDR3 is 13 residues. Here the CDR3 DNA reads TGTGCCAGCACCCTTACCGGCCTCGGTACGCAGTATTTT. Translation gives CASTLTGLGTQYF.

The V call is TRBV7-2, the J call TRBJ2-1; 8 bases map to TRBD2. The germline V gene encodes CDR1 SGHTA and CDR2 FQGNSA. The CDR3 has 13 residues. V was pared by 6 bases and J by 7 bases, with 5 bases of the junction left unmatched. The CDR3 protein is CASRPPGGNEQFF. DNA for the CDR3: TGTGCCAGCAGGCCGCCGGGGGGGAATGAGCAGTTCTTC.

The gene calls are TRBV7-3 and TRBJ2-5; 12 bases agree with TRBD2. J gave up 4 bases and V 1 base, and 10 bases lay outside the gene matches. CDR3 size: 18 residues. In germline, CDR1 is SGHTA, CDR2 FQGTGA. The CDR3 loop reads CASSLKGSGLAGRETQYF. The CDR3 coding sequence is TGTGCCAGCAGCTTAAAGGGCTCCGGACTAGCGGGGAGAGAGACCCAGTACTTC.

The chain is built from TRBV5-4 and TRBJ1-1; no clear D gene. The V end lost 0 bases, the J end lost 1 base, and 10 bases lay between the germline ends. The germline gives CDR1 SGHNT, CDR2 YYREEE (reference sequence). CDR3 length: 15 residues. CDR3 coding DNA: TGTGCCAGCAGCTTGGCGGAGGGAGAGAACACTGAAGCTTTCTTT. Amino acids: CASSLAEGENTEAFF.

The chain carries TRBV4-2 and TRBJ2-5; D may be TRBD1 (6 bases). This CDR3 spans 13 amino acids. Between the trimmed V and J ends, which lost 2 bases and 4 bases, there was a span of 8 bases. Germline CDR1 LGHNA, CDR2 YNFKEQ. The CDR3 sequence: CASSQKGGETQYF. The CDR3 DNA reads TGTGCCAGCAGCCAAAAAGGGGGAGAGACCCAGTACTTC.

The J gene is TRBJ2-5, the V gene TRBV3-1; TRBD2 is a possible D gene (6 bases). This CDR3 comprises 11 residues. Germline V gene data show CDR1 as LGHDT and CDR2 as YNNKEL (reference sequence). Between the trimmed V and J ends, which lost 8 bases and 6 bases, there was a span of 10 bases. The DNA for the CDR3 is TGTGCCAGCGGCGCGGGGAAGACCCAGTACTTC. It is translated as CASGAGKTQYF.

The chain employs TRBV19 and TRBJ2-2; unclear D gene. Germline CDR1 is LNHDA and CDR2 is SQIVND (reference sequence). V was pared by 7 bases and J by 7 bases, with 10 bases between. This CDR3 contains 12 residues. CDR3 amino acids: CASISSGGELFF. The DNA of the CDR3 is TGTGCCAGTATCTCATCGGGCGGGGAGCTGTTTTTT.

This sequence joins TRBV5-1 and TRBJ2-5; the D gene is possibly TRBD2 (6 bases). Germline V gene data show CDR1 as SGHRS and CDR2 as YFSETQ. The CDR3 totals 15 residues. The germline V and J ends were trimmed by 4 bases and 0 bases, with 13 bases remaining between them. The CDR3 loop reads CASSPNPSDQETQYF. CDR3 in DNA: TGCGCCAGCAGCCCAAACCCTAGCGACCAAGAGACCCAGTACTTC.

The chain has TRBV20-1 and TRBJ2-5, with D possibly matching TRBD2 (7 bases). Deletions cut 8 bases from V and 5 bases from J, with 21 bases between. In germline, CDR1 is DFQATT, CDR2 SNEGSKA (reference sequence). The CDR3 runs 14 residues. As DNA, the CDR3 is TGCAGTTCGGGGGGACACGGACGGCGGGAGACCCAGTACTTC. This sequence encodes CSSGGHGRRETQYF.

This chain uses TRBV4-3 with TRBJ1-5, with a weak D call TRBD1 (5 bases). Germline loops: CDR1 LGHNA, CDR2 YSLEER. Trimming stripped 0 bases from V and 4 bases from J, with 13 bases between. The CDR3 is 16 residues long. The CDR3, as DNA: TGCGCCAGCAGCCAAGAAGCGGGGGGTAAGAATCAGCCCCAGCATTTT. The encoded protein is CASSQEAGGKNQPQHF.

The chain recombines TRBV12-3 or TRBV12-4 with TRBJ1-2; TRBD1 agrees at 8 bases. The CDR3 consists of 13 residues. The V gene end was trimmed by 5 bases and the J gene end by 7 bases; junction bases not matched to a gene: 6. The CDR3 nucleotides read TGTGCCAGCAGTGAAAAGACAGGGGTTGGCTACACCTTC. It yields the protein CASSEKTGVGYTF.

This clonotype was seen a few times. The chain couples TRBV5-1 to TRBJ2-2; 9 bases match TRBD1. The germline V gene has CDR1 SGHRS and CDR2 YFSETQ. The CDR3 is 14 residues long. The V segment lost 3 bases and the J segment 5 bases; nucleotides outside the gene matches: 2. DNA of the CDR3: TGCGCCAGCAGCTCCGGGACAGGGACCGGGGAGCTGTTTTTT. Translation: CASSSGTGTGELFF. Drawing the rest from reference TRBV5-1 and TRBJ2-2, the complete variable domain is KAGVTQTPRYLIKTRGQQVTLSCSPISGHRSVSWYQQTPGQGLQFLFEYFSETQRNKGNFPGRFSGRQFSNSRSEMNVSTLELGDSALYLCASSSGTGTGELFFGEGSRLTVL.

The chain uses TRBV4-1 and TRBJ2-3; perhaps TRBD2 as D (6 bases). The V gene's germline CDR1 is MGHRA and CDR2 YSYEKL. This CDR3 comprises 17 residues. V was trimmed by 0 bases and J by 0 bases, leaving 13 bases between them. This chain's CDR3 is CASSQDQGGASTDTQYF. The CDR3 DNA sequence: TGCGCCAGCAGCCAAGATCAAGGAGGGGCTAGCACAGATACGCAGTATTTT.

V gene TRBV20-1 combines with J gene TRBJ2-1; 9 bases agree with TRBD2. The CDR3 has 15 residues. The V gene end was trimmed by 1 base and the J gene end by 9 bases; junction bases not matched to a gene: 10. CDR1 is DFQATT, CDR2 SNEGSKA, per germline (reference sequence). This CDR3 is CSARAASGVGFEQFF. The CDR3 region has the DNA TGCAGTGCTAGAGCGGCTAGCGGGGTAGGTTTTGAGCAGTTCTTC.

This clonotype has just a few counts. One junction end disagrees with the germline gene, perhaps due to a read error. As DNA, the CDR3 is TGTGCCAGCAGCGATATCTTCGCCCCGTCTCCCAAACACTTC. It yields the protein CASSDIFAPSPKHF. The V call is TRBV7-2, the J call TRBJ2-5; no clear D gene. The CDR3 is made up of 14 amino acids. CDR1 SGHTA and CDR2 FQGNSA come from the germline V gene.

The V and J genes are TRBV5-4 and TRBJ2-5; 9 bases fit TRBD1. Trimming removed 6 bases from V and 1 base from J; junction bases left unmatched: 13. CDR3 length: 17 amino acids. Per the germline V gene, CDR1 is SGHNT and CDR2 is YYREEE (reference sequence). The CDR3 reads CASTKSSGTGLQETQYF. In DNA form, the CDR3 reads TGTGCCAGCACTAAAAGTTCCGGGACAGGGCTCCAAGAGACCCAGTACTTC.

About this clonotype: One end of the junction varies from germline; a read error may be responsible. This chain uses TRBV7-7 with TRBJ2-7, with 8 bases identical to TRBD1. The CDR3 has 15 amino acids. The germline V gene has CDR1 SSHAT and CDR2 FNYEAQ (reference sequence). CDR3 sequence (DNA): TGTGCTAGCAGCTTGGGACAGGATTCCTCCTACGAGCAGTACTTC. As protein: CASSLGQDSSYEQYF.

The rearrangement uses TRBV18 and TRBJ2-2; 8 positions match TRBD2. Per germline, CDR1 KGHSH and CDR2 LQKENI. The V gene end was trimmed by 9 bases and the J gene end by 1 base; junction bases not matched to a gene: 7. The CDR3 extends over 15 amino acids. The CDR3 protein is CASRLSGGNTGELFF. The CDR3 nucleotides read TGTGCCAGTCGCCTCAGCGGGGGGAACACCGGGGAGCTGTTTTTT.

The gene calls are TRBV5-1 and TRBJ2-1, with 10 bases matching TRBD1. The CDR3 totals 14 residues. Per germline, CDR1 SGHRS and CDR2 YFSETQ. Unmatched junction bases numbered 7, after V lost 4 bases and J lost 9 bases. The CDR3 DNA follows: TGCGCCAGCAGCGCCGTGACAGGGGGCAGTGAGCAGTTCTTC. This translates into CASSAVTGGSEQFF.

The chain recombines TRBV6-2 or TRBV6-3 with TRBJ1-1, with 8 bases matching TRBD1. Germline values: CDR1 MNHEY, CDR2 SVGEGT. CDR3 size: 14 residues. Trimming at V came to 2 bases and at J to 10 bases, leaving 9 bases not matched to a gene. CDR3 bases: TGTGCCAGCAGTTACCAGACAGGGGCGACCGGAGCTTTCTTT. Translation gives CASSYQTGATGAFF.

V usage is TRBV5-4 and J usage is TRBJ2-5, with 9 bases identical to TRBD1. The V segment lost 4 bases and the J segment 5 bases; nucleotides outside the gene matches: 9. Looked up from germline, CDR1 is SGHNT and CDR2 is YYREEE (reference sequence). This CDR3 comprises 15 residues. The CDR3 DNA sequence: TGTGCCAGCAGCAAACCGGGACAGGGTGGTGAGACCCAGTACTTC. Translation gives CASSKPGQGGETQYF.

V gene TRBV20-1 combines with J gene TRBJ2-1; 12 bases align to TRBD2. There are 18 residues in the CDR3. With 5 bases clipped from V and 4 bases from J, the junction kept 15 bases outside the gene matches. Germline CDR1 and CDR2: DFQATT and SNEGSKA (reference sequence). The CDR3 protein is CSAHEFTSGGPKYNEQFF. CDR3 sequence (DNA): TGCAGTGCTCACGAGTTTACTAGCGGGGGGCCGAAATACAATGAGCAGTTCTTC.